The sequence of this T cell receptor (beta chain) was determined in a study of beta chain features in type 1 diabetes. Study-wide context: Across all samples, roughly 100,000,000 sorted cells were examined. Study findings and constraints: The naive, central memory and Treg TCRB repertoires of patients appeared to be more similar to one another than those of healthy donors.

Germline V gene sequence: CDR1 KGHSH, CDR2 LQKENI. The CDR3 is 15 residues long. Losses at the gene ends were 3 bases for V and 5 bases for J; bases not matched to a gene: 5. The study reverse transcribed the entire isolated RNA, so it sequenced expressed TCRB transcripts. Repertoires were generated with immunoSEQ multiplex PCR, while TCRdb's copy carries only in-frame clones and drops some. This table has about 59,000 clones, 59% appearing once. This clone was seen more than once but under ten times. Its antigen is unidentified. CD45RO/CCR7/CD25/CD127/CD95/CD27 staining was used to isolate CD4+ naive, central memory, regulatory and stem cell-like memory cells by sorting.

This rearrangement joins TRBV18 to TRBJ2-5; TRBD1 matches 11 bases. Sequencing was performed on Tregs from blood. The clonotype comes from a woman aged 18-29 years in good health. The CDR3 region is CASSPAGQGEETQYF. The CDR3 nucleotides read TGTGCCAGCTCACCGGCGGGACAGGGGGAGGAGACCCAGTACTTC.